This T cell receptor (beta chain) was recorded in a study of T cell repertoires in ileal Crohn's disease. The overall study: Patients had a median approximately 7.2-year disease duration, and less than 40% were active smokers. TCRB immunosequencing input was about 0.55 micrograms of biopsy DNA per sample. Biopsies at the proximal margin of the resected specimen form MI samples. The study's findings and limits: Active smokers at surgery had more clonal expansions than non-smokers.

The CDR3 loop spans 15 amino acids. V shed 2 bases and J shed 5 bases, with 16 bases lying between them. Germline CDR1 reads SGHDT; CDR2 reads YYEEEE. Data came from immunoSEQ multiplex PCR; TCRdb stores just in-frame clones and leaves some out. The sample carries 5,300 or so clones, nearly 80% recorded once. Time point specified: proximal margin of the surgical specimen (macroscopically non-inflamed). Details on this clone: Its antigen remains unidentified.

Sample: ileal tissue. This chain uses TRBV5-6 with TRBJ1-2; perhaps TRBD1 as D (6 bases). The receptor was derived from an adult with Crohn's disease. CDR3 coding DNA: TGTGCCAGCAGCTTCACCGAGAGACAGGAATATGGCTACACCTTC. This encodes CASSFTERQEYGYTF.